The 20 T cell receptor beta chains below all came from one sample that was sequenced in a study of radiotherapy plus CTLA-4 blockade in lung cancer. Using immunoSEQ multiplex PCR, the repertoire was profiled, and TCRdb retains in-frame clones only, with some absent. The sample holds about 80,000 clones, around nine tenths seen once. The sequenced sample was peripheral blood, obtained from a patient treated with radiotherapy plus ipilimumab. All receptors come from a human donor with non-small cell lung cancer who had stable disease on radiotherapy plus ipilimumab.

The rearrangement uses TRBV27 and TRBJ2-7; tentatively, D is TRBD1 (6 bases). CDR1 and CDR2 from the germline V gene are MNHEY and SMNVEV (reference sequence). This CDR3 comprises 13 residues. Trimming took off 6 bases at V and 3 bases at J, with 12 bases between the two ends. This CDR3 reads CASSRTALYEQYF. CDR3 nucleotides: TGTGCCAGCAGCCGGACAGCTCTCTACGAGCAGTACTTC.

This clone was observed once. This chain uses TRBV27 with TRBJ2-1, with D possibly matching TRBD2 (5 bases). Germline-derived CDR1 and CDR2 are MNHEY and SMNVEV (reference sequence). V was trimmed by 6 bases and J by 0 bases, leaving 12 bases between them. The CDR3 contains 15 residues. This chain's CDR3 is CASSLSVSSYNEQFF. The CDR3 DNA is TGTGCCAGCAGCCTTAGCGTAAGCTCCTACAATGAGCAGTTCTTC.

The chain joins TRBV7-8 to TRBJ1-1; 8 nucleotides agree with TRBD1. CDR1 and CDR2 from the germline V gene are SGHVS and FQNEAQ. The CDR3 loop spans 14 amino acids. Trimming cost V 3 bases and J 2 bases; bases outside gene matches: 2. The chain's CDR3 is CASSFGQGNTEAFF. The CDR3 DNA reads TGTGCCAGCAGCTTTGGACAGGGAAACACTGAAGCTTTCTTT.

The V and J genes are TRBV7-9 and TRBJ1-1; D uncertain. CDR3 size: 12 residues. Trimming removed 5 bases from V and 7 bases from J, with 11 bases in between. Germline CDR1 reads SEHNR; CDR2 reads FQNEAQ (reference sequence). The CDR3 is CASSLTGYEAFF. DNA for the CDR3: TGTGCCAGCAGCCTAACGGGATATGAAGCTTTCTTT.

The V and J genes are TRBV14 and TRBJ2-1; tentative D call: TRBD2 (6 bases). Per the germline V gene, CDR1 is SGHDN and CDR2 is FVKESK. Trimming took 5 bases from V and 0 from J, leaving 14 bases between them. The CDR3 sequence is 16 residues long. CDR3 DNA: TGTGCCAGCAGCTTGTATAGCGGTAGCTCCTACAATGAGCAGTTCTTC. Translated: CASSLYSGSSYNEQFF.

This chain joins TRBV2 and TRBJ2-1, with TRBD2 matching over 11 bases. The CDR3 totals 19 residues. Germline trimming cut 0 bases from V and 1 base from J; bases unmatched to any gene: 8. Per germline, CDR1 SNHLY and CDR2 FYNNEI. The CDR3 DNA follows: TGTGCCAGCAGTGAAGCGGGGGGGACTAGCGGCACTTCCTACAATGAGCAGTTCTTC. Encoded protein: CASSEAGGTSGTSYNEQFF.

The V gene is TRBV5-1, the J gene TRBJ2-1; D gene ambiguous. Per the germline V gene, CDR1 is SGHRS and CDR2 is YFSETQ. Between the trimmed V and J ends, which lost 0 bases and 5 bases, there was a span of 6 bases. This CDR3 comprises 13 residues. CDR3 DNA: TGCGCCAGCAGCTTGGGGGATCACAATGAGCAGTTCTTC. Amino acid sequence: CASSLGDHNEQFF.

V gene TRBV6-1 combines with J gene TRBJ1-4; D remains ambiguous. Between the trimmed V and J ends, which lost 1 base and 2 bases, there was a span of 11 bases. The germline V gene encodes CDR1 MNHNS and CDR2 SASEGT. This CDR3 has 16 residues. CDR3 coding DNA: TGTGCCAGCAGTGAAGAATGGCCAGCTACTAATGAAAAACTGTTTTTT. It encodes CASSEEWPATNEKLFF.

The CDR3 is CATVMSGVSEQYF. DNA for the CDR3: TGTGCCACAGTTATGTCAGGGGTAAGCGAGCAGTACTTC. The rearrangement links TRBV28 to TRBJ2-7; TRBD1 might be the D (6 bases). V lost 10 bases, J lost 6 bases, and 19 bases lay in between. The CDR3 length is 13 residues. Germline CDR1 reads MDHEN; CDR2 reads SYDVKM.

The chain employs TRBV14 and TRBJ2-1, with 8 bases aligning to TRBD2. The CDR3 length is 18 residues. Germline V gives CDR1 SGHDN, CDR2 FVKESK. Germline trimming cut 1 base from V and 5 bases from J; bases unmatched to any gene: 13. The DNA of the CDR3 is TGTGCCAGCAGCCAAGCGGGAGGGCCCGTTTTTTTTGACAATGAGCAGTTCTTC. This gives the protein CASSQAGGPVFFDNEQFF.

The chain uses TRBV9 and TRBJ2-2; D not resolved. Germline CDR1 is SGDLS and CDR2 is YYNGEE. The CDR3 covers 13 residues. Trimming cost V 2 bases and J 8 bases, with 10 bases left between them. The CDR3 is CASSVDQPGELFF. In DNA, the CDR3 is TGTGCCAGCAGCGTCGACCAACCAGGGGAGCTGTTTTTT. Filled out from reference TRBV9 and TRBJ2-2, the complete variable domain reads DSGVTQTPKHLITATGQRVTLRCSPRSGDLSVYWYQQSLDQGLQFLIQYYNGEERAKGNILERFSAQQFPDLHSELNLSSLELGDSALYFCASSVDQPGELFFGEGSRLTVL.

The gene calls are TRBV13 and TRBJ2-3, with 8 bases lining up with TRBD2. The germline gives CDR1 PRHDT, CDR2 FYEKMQ (reference sequence). The CDR3 is 17 residues long. V trimming: 3 bases; J trimming: 1 base; junction bases outside the gene matches: 9. Here the CDR3 reads CASSLVKRERGTDTQYF. Written as DNA, the CDR3 is TGTGCCAGCAGCTTGGTAAAGCGGGAGAGGGGCACAGATACGCAGTATTTT.

Note on this clone: This CDR3 is also generated by other DNA sequences in the sample. The chain's CDR3 is CASSFRAGNYNEQFF. CDR3 bases: TGTGCCAGCAGTTTTCGGGCAGGGAACTACAATGAGCAGTTCTTC. This rearrangement joins TRBV27 to TRBJ2-1, with D perhaps matching TRBD1 (5 bases). Between the trimmed V and J ends, which lost 3 bases and 3 bases, there was a span of 12 bases. The CDR3 runs 15 residues. Germline CDR1 and CDR2: MNHEY and SMNVEV (reference sequence).

The chain combines TRBV18 with TRBJ2-2; 7 positions match TRBD1. From germline, CDR1 is KGHSH and CDR2 LQKENI. V dropped 4 bases and J dropped 0; count of bases not matched to a gene: 11. This CDR3 is 18 amino acids long. CDR3 coding DNA: TGTGCCAGCTCACGTAACAGGGGCCTAACTGCGAACACCGGGGAGCTGTTTTTT. Translating it yields CASSRNRGLTANTGELFF.

V and J are TRBV19 and TRBJ2-4, with TRBD1 as a possible D gene (6 bases). The CDR3 has 14 residues. CDR1 LNHDA and CDR2 SQIVND come from the germline V gene (reference sequence). Trimming shortened V by 2 bases and J by 5 bases, and 10 bases separated the two germline ends. CDR3 bases: TGTGCCAGTAGTATAACAGGGATAGAAAACATTCAGTACTTC. Protein sequence: CASSITGIENIQYF.

V and J are TRBV5-5 and TRBJ1-4; D possibly corresponds to TRBD1 (5 bases). V lost 0 bases to trimming and J lost 8 bases, with 14 bases between them. This CDR3 has 15 residues. CDR1 and CDR2 (germline): SGHKS, YYEKEE (reference sequence). In DNA, the CDR3 is TGTGCCAGCAGCTTGGCCGTGGGACTGCTAGAAAAACTGTTTTTT. This translates into CASSLAVGLLEKLFF.

This clone was counted between two and nine times. V and J are TRBV2 and TRBJ1-2; 10 positions agree with TRBD1. The CDR3 runs to 14 residues. From germline, CDR1 is SNHLY and CDR2 FYNNEI. With 5 bases clipped from V and 7 bases from J, the junction kept 7 bases outside the gene matches. The CDR3 sequence is CASSWDRGPGGYTF. CDR3 in DNA: TGTGCCAGCAGTTGGGACAGGGGACCTGGTGGCTACACCTTC. Full variable domain (outside the CDR3, taken from reference TRBV2 and TRBJ1-2): EPEVTQTPSHQVTQMGQEVILRCVPISNHLYFYWYRQILGQKVEFLVSFYNNEISEKSEIFDDQFSVERPDGSNFTLKIRSTKLEDSAMYFCASSWDRGPGGYTFGSGTRLTVV.

The V and J genes are TRBV5-6 and TRBJ2-2, with 13 bases that match TRBD2. CDR1 is SGHDT, CDR2 YYEEEE, per germline. V dropped 5 bases and J dropped 3; count of bases not matched to a gene: 4. The CDR3 is 16 amino acids. CDR3 residues: CASSYGLAGDTGELFF. DNA of the CDR3: TGTGCCAGCAGTTACGGACTAGCGGGGGACACCGGGGAGCTGTTTTTT.

The rearrangement uses TRBV5-1 and TRBJ1-2, with 8 bases aligning to TRBD1. Trimming took 2 bases from V and 0 from J; bases not matched to a gene: 6. In germline, CDR1 is SGHRS, CDR2 YFSETQ. The CDR3 has 16 amino acids. The CDR3 loop is CASSFGGTGPNYGYTF. Written as DNA, the CDR3 is TGCGCCAGCAGCTTTGGGGGGACAGGCCCTAACTATGGCTACACCTTC.

The gene calls are TRBV4-2 and TRBJ1-2, with TRBD1 matching 7 bases. The germline CDR1 and CDR2 sequences are LGHNA and YNFKEQ. Losses at the gene ends were 1 base for V and 3 bases for J; bases not matched to a gene: 11. The CDR3 is 17 amino acids. The DNA for the CDR3 is TGTGCCAGCAGCCAAGGGCAACGCAGGGGGGAAGACTATGGCTACACCTTC. It encodes CASSQGQRRGEDYGYTF.